The clone carrying this T cell receptor (beta chain) has more than one count but fewer than ten. The record originates from a study of graft-versus-host responses after intestinal transplantation. For the study at large: Multivisceral, liver-intestinal, or isolated intestinal grafts were transplanted into recipients.

This CDR3 has 15 amino acids. V gave up 6 bases and J gave up 6 bases, with 15 bases separating them. CDR1 and CDR2 from the germline V gene are SGHTA and FQGNSA. This table comes from immunoSEQ multiplex PCR, and its TCRdb copy is limited to in-frame clones, with some not included. The table has nearly 100,000 clones, approximately 90% seen once. Source: PBMCs, taken about 440 days after intestinal transplant. The source is a human patient who received an intestinal transplant, so some T cells may come from the graft donor. The chain uses TRBV7-2 and TRBJ1-6, with D perhaps matching TRBD1 (6 bases). The CDR3 region is CASRPPGHANSPLHF. CDR3 in DNA: TGTGCCAGCAGACCACCGGGACACGCTAATTCACCCCTCCACTTT.